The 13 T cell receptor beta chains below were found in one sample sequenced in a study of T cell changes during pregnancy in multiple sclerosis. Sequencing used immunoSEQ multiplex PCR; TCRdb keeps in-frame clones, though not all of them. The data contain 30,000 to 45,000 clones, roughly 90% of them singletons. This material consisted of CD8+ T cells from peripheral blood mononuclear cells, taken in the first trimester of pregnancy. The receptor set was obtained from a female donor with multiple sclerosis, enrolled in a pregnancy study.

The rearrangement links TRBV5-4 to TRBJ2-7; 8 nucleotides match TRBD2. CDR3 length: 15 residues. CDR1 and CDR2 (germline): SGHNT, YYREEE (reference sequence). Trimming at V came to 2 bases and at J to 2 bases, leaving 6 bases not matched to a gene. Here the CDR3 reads CASSFTGGLTYEQYF. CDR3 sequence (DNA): TGTGCCAGCAGCTTTACGGGGGGGCTTACCTACGAGCAGTACTTC.

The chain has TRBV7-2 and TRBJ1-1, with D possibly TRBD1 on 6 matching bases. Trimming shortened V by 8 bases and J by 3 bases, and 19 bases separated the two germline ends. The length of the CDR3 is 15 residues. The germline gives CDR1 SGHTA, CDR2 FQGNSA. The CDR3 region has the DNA TGTGCCAGCCGCTGGGGGGGCGATTTACACACTGAAGCTTTCTTT. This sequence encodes CASRWGGDLHTEAFF.

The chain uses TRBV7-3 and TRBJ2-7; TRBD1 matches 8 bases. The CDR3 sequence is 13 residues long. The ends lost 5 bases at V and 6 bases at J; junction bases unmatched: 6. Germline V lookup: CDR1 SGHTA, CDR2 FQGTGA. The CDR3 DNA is TGTGCCAGCAGCCAAATTACAGGGGGCGAGCAGTACTTC. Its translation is CASSQITGGEQYF.

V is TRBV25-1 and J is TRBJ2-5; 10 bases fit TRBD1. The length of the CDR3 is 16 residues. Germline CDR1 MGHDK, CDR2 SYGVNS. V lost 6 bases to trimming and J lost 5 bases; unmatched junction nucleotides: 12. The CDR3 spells CASRLEGQGPPETQYF. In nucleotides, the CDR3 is TGTGCCAGCAGACTGGAGGGACAGGGGCCTCCGGAGACCCAGTACTTC.

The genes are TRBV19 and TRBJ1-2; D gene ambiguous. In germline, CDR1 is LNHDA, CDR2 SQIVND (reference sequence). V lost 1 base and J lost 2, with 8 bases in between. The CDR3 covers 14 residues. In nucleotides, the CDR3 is TGTGCCAGTAGTATAGCGTCCGCGAACTATGGCTACACCTTC. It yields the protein CASSIASANYGYTF. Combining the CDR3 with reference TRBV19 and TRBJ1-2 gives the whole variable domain DGGITQSPKYLFRKEGQNVTLSCEQNLNHDAMYWYRQDPGQGLRLIYYSQIVNDFQKGDIAEGYSVSREKKESFPLTVTSAQKNPTAFYLCASSIASANYGYTFGSGTRLTVV.

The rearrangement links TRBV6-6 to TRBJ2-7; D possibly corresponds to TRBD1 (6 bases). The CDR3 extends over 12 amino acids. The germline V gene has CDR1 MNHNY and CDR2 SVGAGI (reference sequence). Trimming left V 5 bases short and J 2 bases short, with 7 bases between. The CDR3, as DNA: TGTGCCAGCAGTGCAGGGGCCTACGAGCAGTACTTC. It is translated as CASSAGAYEQYF.

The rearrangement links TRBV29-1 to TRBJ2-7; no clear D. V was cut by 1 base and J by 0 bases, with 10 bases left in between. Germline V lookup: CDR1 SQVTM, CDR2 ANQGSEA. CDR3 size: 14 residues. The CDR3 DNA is TGCAGCGTTGAAGCCGAGAGGAGCTCCTACGAGCAGTACTTC. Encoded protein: CSVEAERSSYEQYF.

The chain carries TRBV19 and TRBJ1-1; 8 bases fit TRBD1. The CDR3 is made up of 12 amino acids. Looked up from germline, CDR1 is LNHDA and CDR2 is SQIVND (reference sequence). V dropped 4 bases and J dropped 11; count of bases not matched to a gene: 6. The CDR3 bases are TGTGCCAGTAGTACAGGGGGCGTATGGGCTTTCTTT. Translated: CASSTGGVWAFF. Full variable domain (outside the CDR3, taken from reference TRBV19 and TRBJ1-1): DGGITQSPKYLFRKEGQNVTLSCEQNLNHDAMYWYRQDPGQGLRLIYYSQIVNDFQKGDIAEGYSVSREKKESFPLTVTSAQKNPTAFYLCASSTGGVWAFFGQGTRLTVV.

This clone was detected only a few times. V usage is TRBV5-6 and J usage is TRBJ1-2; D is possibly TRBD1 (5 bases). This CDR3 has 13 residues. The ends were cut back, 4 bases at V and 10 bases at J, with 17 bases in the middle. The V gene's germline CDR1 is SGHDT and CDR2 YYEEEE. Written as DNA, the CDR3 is TGTGCCAGCAGCCCCACCACGGGGGATTACTACACCTTC. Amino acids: CASSPTTGDYYTF.

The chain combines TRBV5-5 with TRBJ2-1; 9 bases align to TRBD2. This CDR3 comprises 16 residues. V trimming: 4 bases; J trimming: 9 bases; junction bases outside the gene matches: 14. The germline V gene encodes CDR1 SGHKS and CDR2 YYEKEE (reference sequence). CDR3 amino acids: CASSPAVAGARVEQFF. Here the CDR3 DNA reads TGTGCCAGCAGCCCGGCGGTAGCGGGGGCCCGAGTTGAGCAGTTCTTC.

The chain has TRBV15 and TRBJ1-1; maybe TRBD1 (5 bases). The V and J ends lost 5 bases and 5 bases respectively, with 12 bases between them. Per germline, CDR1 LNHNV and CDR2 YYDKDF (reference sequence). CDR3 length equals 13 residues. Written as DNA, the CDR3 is TGTGCCACCAGCGACTTCCAGGGAACTGAAGCTTTCTTT. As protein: CATSDFQGTEAFF.

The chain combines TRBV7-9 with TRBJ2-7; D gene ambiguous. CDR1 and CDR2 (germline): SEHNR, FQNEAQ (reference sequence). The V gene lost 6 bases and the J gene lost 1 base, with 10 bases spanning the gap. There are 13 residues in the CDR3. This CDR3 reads CASSREASYEQYF. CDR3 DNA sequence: TGTGCCAGCAGTAGAGAGGCGTCCTACGAGCAGTACTTC.

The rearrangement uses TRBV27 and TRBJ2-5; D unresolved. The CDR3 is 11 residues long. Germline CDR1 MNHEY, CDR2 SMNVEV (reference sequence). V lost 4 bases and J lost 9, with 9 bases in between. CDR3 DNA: TGTGCCAGCAGTTCCCGCGGCGCCCAGTACTTC. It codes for CASSSRGAQYF.